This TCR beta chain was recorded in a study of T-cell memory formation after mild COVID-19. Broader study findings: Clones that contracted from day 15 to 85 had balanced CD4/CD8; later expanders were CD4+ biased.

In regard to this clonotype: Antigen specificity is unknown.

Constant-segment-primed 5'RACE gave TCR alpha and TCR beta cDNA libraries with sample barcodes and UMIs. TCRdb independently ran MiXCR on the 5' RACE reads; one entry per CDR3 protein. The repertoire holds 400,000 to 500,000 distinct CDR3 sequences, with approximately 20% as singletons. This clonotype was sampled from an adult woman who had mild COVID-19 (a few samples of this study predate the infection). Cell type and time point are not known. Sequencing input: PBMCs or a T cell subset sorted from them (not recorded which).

The CDR3 spells CASRQVGGTEQYF. As DNA, the CDR3 is TGTGCCAGTAGACAAGTCGGGGGAACCGAGCAGTACTTC. This chain joins TRBV19 and TRBJ2-7; D might be TRBD2 (6 bases). Trimming shortened V by 6 bases and J by 6 bases, and 15 bases separated the two germline ends. This CDR3 is 13 amino acids long. Looked up from germline, CDR1 is LNHDA and CDR2 is SQIVND (reference sequence).